The 20 T cell receptor beta chains presented below share a single source sample, sequenced in a study of cytomegalovirus exposure and HLA in healthy donors. Libraries were prepared by immunoSEQ multiplex PCR; TCRdb keeps only in-frame clonotypes and omits some of them. The sample has some 150,000 clones, roughly 86% seen once. The sequencing sample was made of PBMCs. The origin of the receptors is a young man in good health and CMV-seropositive.

The chain combines TRBV5-4 with TRBJ2-7; tentative D call: TRBD2 (6 bases). Germline CDR1 SGHNT, CDR2 YYREEE (reference sequence). CDR3 length equals 12 residues. Trimming took 4 bases from V and 6 from J, leaving 11 bases between them. CDR3 protein: CASSPGTGEQYF. CDR3 sequence (DNA): TGTGCCAGCAGCCCCGGGACTGGCGAGCAGTACTTC.

The gene calls are TRBV10-3 and TRBJ1-1; D call uncertain. CDR1 and CDR2 (germline): ENHRY, SYGVKD. The V end was cut by 0 bases, the J end by 0 bases, with 11 bases between. There are 16 residues in the CDR3. CDR3 loop: CAISESRFLMNTEAFF. The CDR3, as DNA: TGTGCCATCAGTGAGTCGAGGTTTCTGATGAACACTGAAGCTTTCTTT.

CDR3 sequence: CASATGQHQPQHF. In nucleotides, the CDR3 is TGTGCCAGCGCGACGGGACAGCATCAGCCCCAGCATTTT. The rearrangement uses TRBV6-5 and TRBJ1-5, with 7 positions matching TRBD1. V was clipped by 8 bases and J by 5 bases; unmatched bases: 6. CDR3 length: 13 amino acids. Per the germline V gene, CDR1 is MNHEY and CDR2 is SVGAGI.

This clone appeared a single time. The chain's CDR3 is CASIVGTRDTQYF. CDR3 DNA sequence: TGTGCCAGCATAGTCGGGACTAGGGATACGCAGTATTTT. This chain connects TRBV6-1 to TRBJ2-3, with 8 bases matching TRBD2. The CDR3 is made up of 13 amino acids. Trimming took 7 bases from V and 6 from J; bases not matched to a gene: 6. The germline gives CDR1 MNHNS, CDR2 SASEGT.

This clone showed up just a few times. The V gene is TRBV29-1, the J gene TRBJ1-2; D is ambiguous. Germline V gene lookup returns CDR1 SQVTM and CDR2 ANQGSEA. The CDR3 runs 12 residues. Trimming pared 7 bases from V and 2 bases from J, leaving 11 bases between. The CDR3: CSAILENYGYTF. CDR3 nucleotide sequence: TGCAGCGCAATCTTGGAGAACTATGGCTACACCTTC.

Regarding this clone: A read error may produce the germline difference seen at one junction end. The chain recombines TRBV6-1 with TRBJ2-7, with TRBD1 matching 10 bases. The CDR3 contains 16 residues. Germline CDR1 MNHNS, CDR2 SASEGT. The CDR3 region is CAISDPTGGAHYEQYF. The CDR3 bases are TGTGCCATCAGTGACCCGACAGGGGGCGCCCACTACGAGCAGTACTTC.

The chain joins TRBV27 to TRBJ2-2; 7 bases agree with TRBD1. The CDR3 is 15 residues long. CDR1 and CDR2 (germline): MNHEY, SMNVEV (reference sequence). The V gene end was trimmed by 5 bases and the J gene end by 7 bases; junction bases not matched to a gene: 10. For the CDR3, the DNA is TGTGCCAGCAGTATCCTAGGACAGGAGGTCGGGGAGCTGTTTTTT. Translating gives CASSILGQEVGELFF.

The sample holds many counts of this clone. The chain carries TRBV15 and TRBJ2-6, with unresolved D. Trimming shortened V by 0 bases and J by 4 bases, and 7 bases separated the two germline ends. Germline CDR1 reads LNHNV; CDR2 reads YYDKDF (reference sequence). The CDR3 contains 15 residues. In DNA form, the CDR3 reads TGTGCCACCAGCAGAGATCGGTCCGGGGCCAACGTCCTGACTTTC. It specifies CATSRDRSGANVLTF.

This chain uses TRBV7-9 with TRBJ1-2; D is perhaps TRBD1 (6 bases). The CDR3 covers 16 residues. Trimming took off 5 bases at V and 6 bases at J, with 22 bases between the two ends. Germline CDR1 is SEHNR and CDR2 is FQNEAQ (reference sequence). The chain's CDR3 is CASSLGPWEGENGYTF. CDR3 coding DNA: TGTGCCAGCAGCCTAGGGCCATGGGAGGGGGAAAATGGCTACACCTTC.

Concerning this clone itself: One end of the junction does not line up with germline, which may come from a read error. The chain recombines TRBV19 with TRBJ2-2; TRBD1 aligns across 8 bases. In germline, CDR1 is LNHDA, CDR2 SQIVND (reference sequence). The CDR3 contains 15 residues. Written as DNA, the CDR3 is TGCGCCAGTGAGCACCGGGACAGGCGCACCGGGGAGCTGTTTTTT. This encodes CASEHRDRRTGELFF.

The V gene is TRBV2, the J gene TRBJ1-5; weak D call: TRBD1 (5 bases). Germline values: CDR1 SNHLY, CDR2 FYNNEI. This CDR3 spans 15 amino acids. Between the trimmed V and J ends, which lost 4 bases and 4 bases, there was a span of 14 bases. The CDR3 loop reads CASSVEGRANQPQHF. In DNA, the CDR3 is TGTGCCAGCAGTGTTGAGGGGAGGGCTAATCAGCCCCAGCATTTT.

V and J are TRBV11-2 and TRBJ1-3; TRBD1 might be the D (5 bases). The CDR3 consists of 17 residues. Looked up from germline, CDR1 is SGHAT and CDR2 is FQNNGV. Between the trimmed V and J ends, which lost 0 bases and 0 bases, there was a span of 12 bases. Written as DNA, the CDR3 is TGTGCCAGCAGCTTAGATTACTCGACAGCCTCTGGAAACACCATATATTTT. Translating gives CASSLDYSTASGNTIYF.

V and J are TRBV18 and TRBJ2-1; D unclear. This CDR3 spans 13 amino acids. In germline, CDR1 is KGHSH, CDR2 LQKENI. Trimming shortened V by 2 bases and J by 7 bases, and 9 bases separated the two germline ends. The CDR3 reads CASSPWAANEQFF. In DNA, the CDR3 is TGTGCCAGCTCACCATGGGCTGCTAATGAGCAGTTCTTC.

This chain uses TRBV6-6 with TRBJ1-1; 7 bases map to TRBD1. Germline trimming cut 6 bases from V and 9 bases from J; bases unmatched to any gene: 4. Per the germline V gene, CDR1 is MNHNY and CDR2 is SVGAGI (reference sequence). The CDR3 is 11 residues long. The DNA for the CDR3 is TGTGCCAGCAGCTGGGACAGTCAAGCTTTCTTT. Protein product: CASSWDSQAFF.

This clone appeared once. V and J are TRBV5-1 and TRBJ2-7; no definite D call. The V gene lost 0 bases and the J gene lost 4 bases, with 8 bases spanning the gap. This CDR3 contains 13 residues. The germline gives CDR1 SGHRS, CDR2 YFSETQ. The CDR3 DNA reads as TGCGCCAGCAGCTTGGCCTCCAGTTACGAGCAGTACTTC. Its protein is CASSLASSYEQYF.

The V call is TRBV6-5, the J call TRBJ1-1; 7 nucleotides match TRBD1. Germline V gene sequence: CDR1 MNHEY, CDR2 SVGAGI. V lost 6 bases to trimming and J lost 4 bases; unmatched junction nucleotides: 8. The CDR3 is 14 residues long. This CDR3 is CASSPRQGVTEAFF. The CDR3 DNA reads as TGTGCCAGCAGCCCTAGACAGGGTGTCACTGAAGCTTTCTTT.

The genes are TRBV28 and TRBJ1-5, with 12 bases aligning to TRBD1. The CDR3 spans 17 residues. The V and J ends lost 4 bases and 1 base, in that order; junction bases with no gene match: 5. Germline V lookup: CDR1 MDHEN, CDR2 SYDVKM. CDR3 sequence: CASSYGTGGGSNQPQHF. CDR3 sequence (DNA): TGTGCCAGCAGTTACGGGACAGGGGGCGGAAGCAATCAGCCCCAGCATTTT.

This clone was found once. The chain combines TRBV21-1 with TRBJ2-1; the DNA was not compared with TRBD2, the D call given in the table. TRBV21-1 is assigned pseudogene status. This CDR3 has 18 residues. In DNA, the CDR3 is TGTGCCAGCAGCCACCCGGGACTAGTCTCCGCGGCGTTTAGTGAGCAGTTCTTC. Protein: CASSHPGLVSAAFSEQFF.

This rearrangement joins TRBV13 to TRBJ2-1; the D is unclear. The germline V gene encodes CDR1 PRHDT and CDR2 FYEKMQ (reference sequence). The CDR3 consists of 13 residues. The V end lost 5 bases, the J end lost 8 bases, and 13 bases lay between the germline ends. CDR3 sequence reads: CASSRGLGDEQFF. The CDR3 DNA reads TGTGCCAGCAGCCGTGGTTTGGGCGATGAGCAGTTCTTC.

The CDR3 loop reads CASTRAVGAKNIQYF. The CDR3 region has the DNA TGTGCCAGCACCAGAGCGGTGGGAGCCAAAAACATTCAGTACTTC. The chain recombines TRBV11-2 with TRBJ2-4; possibly TRBD2 for D (5 bases). V was clipped by 7 bases and J by 0 bases, with 13 bases between them. CDR1 and CDR2 (germline): SGHAT, FQNNGV. The CDR3 loop spans 15 amino acids.